A selection of T cell receptor beta chains follows, all from one sample in a study of T cells after somatic rescue of genetic block. Only in-frame clones appear in the TCRdb table, and some are missing; sequencing was by immunoSEQ multiplex PCR. The sample lists around 70,000 clones, roughly 90% occurring once. Sequenced material: peripheral blood mononuclear cells (PBMCs). Receptor source: a man aged 35-49 years. CDR3s include the opening cysteine and the closing phenylalanine or tryptophan. Fields, in order: CDR3 DNA, CDR3 protein, clone size, J gene, V gene, D gene. A D gene is named only where the DNA matches it firmly. Clone sizes are given selectively: once, few, many, or a class where the clone is expanded.

DNA: TGTGCCAGCGTTCCCTGGGCTGTCCCCTCCTACGAGCAGTACTTC; CDR3: CASVPWAVPSYEQYF; size: -; J: TRBJ2-7; V: TRBV6-1; D: -
DNA: TGTGCTAGTGGTACACAAGGGACTAGCTTCAATGAGCAGTTCTTC; CDR3: CASGTQGTSFNEQFF; size: few; J: TRBJ2-1; V: TRBV12-5; D: TRBD2
DNA: TGTGCCAGCGGGACATACAGGGGGGCTAGGACTGAAGCTTTCTTT; CDR3: CASGTYRGARTEAFF; size: -; J: TRBJ1-1; V: TRBV19; D: TRBD1
DNA: TGTGCCAGCACTAAGGACGCCCCAGATACGCAGTATTTT; CDR3: CASTKDAPDTQYF; size: -; J: TRBJ2-3; V: TRBV6-1; D: -
DNA: TGTGCCAGCAGCTATGGACTAGCGGGCACAGATACGCAGTATTTT; CDR3: CASSYGLAGTDTQYF; size: once; J: TRBJ2-3; V: TRBV7-3; D: TRBD2
DNA: TGTGCCAGCAGCCCCCCGGCTTACAATGAGCAGTTCTTC; CDR3: CASSPPAYNEQFF; size: -; J: TRBJ2-1; V: TRBV28; D: -
DNA: TGCGCCAGCAGCCAAGTTGGTACAGGGCGAAGCACAGATACGCAGTATTTT; CDR3: CASSQVGTGRSTDTQYF; size: -; J: TRBJ2-3; V: TRBV4-3; D: -
DNA: TGTGCCAGTAGTCCTCACCAGGCGGGCACTGAAGCTTTCTTT; CDR3: CASSPHQAGTEAFF; size: -; J: TRBJ1-1; V: TRBV19; D: -
DNA: TGTGCCAGCAGGACAGGGGGCGCGATGTATGGCTACACCTTC; CDR3: CASRTGGAMYGYTF; size: -; J: TRBJ1-2; V: TRBV28; D: TRBD1
DNA: TGTGCCAGCAGCCACCCTAGCGGGGGGGACACAGATACGCAGTATTTT; CDR3: CASSHPSGGDTDTQYF; size: -; J: TRBJ2-3; V: TRBV5-4; D: TRBD2
DNA: TGCGCCAGCAGCCATGACCATGGGATTCCCTACGAGCAGTACTTC; CDR3: CASSHDHGIPYEQYF; size: -; J: TRBJ2-7; V: TRBV4-1; D: -
DNA: TGTGCCAGCAGCCTGAAGCCACAGGGGGCGACGGGCTACACCTTC; CDR3: CASSLKPQGATGYTF; size: -; J: TRBJ1-2; V: TRBV27; D: TRBD1
DNA: TGTGCCAGCAGCTTGGGTACCGGGACAGGGATAACTGAAGCTTTCTTT; CDR3: CASSLGTGTGITEAFF; size: -; J: TRBJ1-1; V: TRBV5-8; D: TRBD1